This TCR beta chain appears in the sequencing data of a study of T cells in Graves' hyperthyroidism and ophthalmopathy. With 2 bases clipped from V and 3 bases from J, the junction kept 7 bases outside the gene matches. The CDR3 has 17 amino acids. Germline CDR1 reads MNHEY; CDR2 reads SMNVEV (reference sequence). At least ten counts were recorded for this clonotype. Its antigen remains unidentified. The study enrolled patients aged 18 to 65 with newly diagnosed hyperthyroidism of under 2 months' duration. Amplification of TCR beta CDR3 regions was performed using RNA transcripts as template. First-round RT-PCR targeting the TCR CDR3 was performed with the HTBI primer set. In TCRdb, the multiplex PCR reads were re-called with MiXCR into one record per CDR3 protein. The sample consists of approximately 530,000 distinct CDR3 sequences, 16% of them appearing once. General study findings and limits: Blood also carried most thyroid clonotypes expanded above 0.001.

The origin of this receptor is a woman younger than 30 with Graves' hyperthyroidism. The material sequenced was blood. V and J are TRBV27 and TRBJ1-4, with 9 nucleotides matching TRBD1. The CDR3 sequence is CASSLAGQGWSNEKLFF. CDR3 nucleotide sequence: TGTGCCAGCAGTTTAGCTGGACAGGGGTGGTCTAATGAAAAACTGTTTTTT.